These 2 T cell receptor beta chains originate from one sample sequenced in a study of shared clonotypes between healthy human individuals. Measured with immunoSEQ multiplex PCR; TCRdb has only the in-frame clones, and not every one. The repertoire consists of approximately 720,000 clones, with approximately 75% occurring once and the leading ten covering under 2%. The source material was memory CD4+ T cells sorted from blood. The subset denotes: CD45RA-negative fraction. The receptors were gathered from a woman younger than 45 in good health.

In this sample, this clone turned up many times. The V gene is TRBV9, the J gene TRBJ2-5; the D gene is possibly TRBD2 (6 bases). Trimming cost V 4 bases and J 5 bases, with 15 bases left between them. This CDR3 region has 14 residues. CDR1 and CDR2 from the germline V gene are SGDLS and YYNGEE. CDR3 sequence (DNA): TGTGCCAGCAGCCTCCCCGGGGGAGTGGAGACCCAGTACTTC. Translating gives CASSLPGGVETQYF.

The CDR3 DNA sequence: TGTGCCAGCAGGACTATAACAGGGGGCAACACCGGGGAGCTGTTTTTT. Translated, it gives CASRTITGGNTGELFF. This rearrangement joins TRBV28 to TRBJ2-2; 9 bases are shared with TRBD1. The CDR3 length is 16 residues. Trimming at V came to 6 bases and at J to 2 bases, leaving 7 bases not matched to a gene. Germline V gene data show CDR1 as MDHEN and CDR2 as SYDVKM.